This T cell receptor (beta chain) derives from a study of T cell responses to AZD1222 COVID-19 vaccine. Some clones are missing from TCRdb's copy, which holds only in-frame ones; the method was immunoSEQ multiplex PCR. Altogether about 150,000 clones are present, 90% being singletons, with the ten largest covering approximately 6.2%. V was clipped by 5 bases and J by 3 bases, with 23 bases between them. The CDR3 has 17 residues. CDR1 is GTSNPN and CDR2 is SVGIG in the germline V gene (reference sequence). The origin of this receptor is an adult who received the AZD1222 COVID-19 vaccine. The starting material was peripheral blood, obtained 28 days after the second AZD1222 dose. The chain has TRBV30 and TRBJ1-5, with D possibly matching TRBD1 (6 bases). The CDR3 loop is CAWAPGWGREDNQPQHF. DNA of the CDR3: TGTGCCTGGGCCCCCGGGTGGGGGCGTGAAGACAATCAGCCCCAGCATTTT.